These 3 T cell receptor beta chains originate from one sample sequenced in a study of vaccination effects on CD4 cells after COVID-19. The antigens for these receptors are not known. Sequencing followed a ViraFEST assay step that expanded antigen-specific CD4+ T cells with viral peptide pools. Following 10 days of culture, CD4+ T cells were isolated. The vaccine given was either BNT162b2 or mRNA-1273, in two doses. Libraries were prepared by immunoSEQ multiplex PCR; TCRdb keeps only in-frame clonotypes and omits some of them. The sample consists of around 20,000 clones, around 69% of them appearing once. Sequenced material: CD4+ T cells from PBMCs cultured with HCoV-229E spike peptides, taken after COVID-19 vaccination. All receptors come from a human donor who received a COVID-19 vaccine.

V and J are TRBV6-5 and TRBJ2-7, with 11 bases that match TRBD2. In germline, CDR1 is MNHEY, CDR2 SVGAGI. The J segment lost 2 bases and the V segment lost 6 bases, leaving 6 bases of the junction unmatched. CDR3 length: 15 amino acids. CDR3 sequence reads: CASRARLAGTYEQYF. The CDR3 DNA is TGTGCCAGCAGAGCCCGACTAGCGGGAACCTACGAGCAGTACTTC.

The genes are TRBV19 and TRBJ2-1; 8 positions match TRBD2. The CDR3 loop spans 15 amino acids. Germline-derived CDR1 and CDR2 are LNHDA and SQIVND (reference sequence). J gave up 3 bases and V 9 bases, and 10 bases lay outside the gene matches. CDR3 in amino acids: CASINSGSNYNEQFF. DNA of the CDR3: TGTGCCAGCATCAACAGCGGGAGTAACTACAATGAGCAGTTCTTC.

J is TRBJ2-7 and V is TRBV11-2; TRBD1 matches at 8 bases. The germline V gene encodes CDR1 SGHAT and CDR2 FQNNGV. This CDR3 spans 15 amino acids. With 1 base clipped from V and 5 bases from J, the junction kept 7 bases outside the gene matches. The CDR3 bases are TGTGCCAGCAGCTTAGCTCTCCTCAGGGGGCACGAGCAGTACTTC. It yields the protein CASSLALLRGHEQYF.